The rows below give T cell receptor beta chains drawn from one sample of a study of OX40 agonist ivuxolimab in advanced cancers. Profiling relied on immunoSEQ multiplex PCR, and the TCRdb table lists in-frame clones only, not all of them. The repertoire holds nearly 95,000 clones, with 90% to 95% as singletons. The sample was CD4+ or CD8+ T cells sorted from blood, taken in a trial of the OX40 agonist ivuxolimab. The receptors were sampled from an adult with an advanced solid tumor such as melanoma, head and neck, liver or kidney cancer. Each CDR3 is given with its conserved first and last residue. D genes are given only for firm matches. Not all rows give a size; the values are once, few, many and, for expanded clones, a class.

length: 11
size: NA
J: TRBJ1-2
V: TRBV29-1
D: TRBD1
DNA: TGCAGCGTTCGGGACAGCTATGGCTACACCTTC
CDR3: CSVRDSYGYTF

length: 14
size: few
J: TRBJ1-6
V: TRBV5-1
D: TRBD1
DNA: TGCGCCAGCAGCAATGGGACAGGGTACTCACCCCTCCACTTT
CDR3: CASSNGTGYSPLHF

length: 14
size: NA
J: TRBJ1-2
V: TRBV5-1
D: NA
DNA: TGCGCCAGCAGCTTGGAGTCAGGGAACTATGGCTACACCTTC
CDR3: CASSLESGNYGYTF

length: 15
size: NA
J: TRBJ1-5
V: TRBV19
D: NA
DNA: TGTGCCAGTAGTTGGGCGGTAAATAGCAATCAGCCCCAGCATTTT
CDR3: CASSWAVNSNQPQHF

length: 11
size: once
J: TRBJ1-1
V: TRBV27
D: NA
DNA: TGTGCCAGCAGTTTGGGCAGCAAAGCTTTCTTT
CDR3: CASSLGSKAFF

length: 16
size: NA
J: TRBJ1-5
V: TRBV4-1
D: NA
DNA: TGCGCCAGCAGCCGTAATGCAGGGGACCCCAATCAGCCCCAGCATTTT
CDR3: CASSRNAGDPNQPQHF

length: 16
size: NA
J: TRBJ2-7
V: TRBV6-6
D: TRBD1
DNA: TGTGCCAGCAGTTACTCGACTCCGGGACAGGGGAGGGAGCAGTACTTC
CDR3: CASSYSTPGQGREQYF

length: 13
size: NA
J: TRBJ1-5
V: TRBV29-1
D: NA
DNA: TGCAGCGTTGTAACAGGGAGCAATCAGCCCCAGCATTTT
CDR3: CSVVTGSNQPQHF

length: 13
size: NA
J: TRBJ2-3
V: TRBV2
D: NA
DNA: TGTGCCAGCATAGGGGGACTCACAGATACGCAGTATTTT
CDR3: CASIGGLTDTQYF

length: 14
size: NA
J: TRBJ2-7
V: TRBV15
D: TRBD1
DNA: TGTGCCACCAGCAGGGGACAGGGCCTATACGAGCAGTACTTC
CDR3: CATSRGQGLYEQYF

length: 11
size: few
J: TRBJ1-1
V: TRBV4-3
D: NA
DNA: TGCGCCAGCAGCCAGGACACTGAAGCTTTCTTT
CDR3: CASSQDTEAFF

length: 14
size: NA
J: TRBJ2-7
V: TRBV5-4
D: NA
DNA: TGTGCCAGCAGCTTCCGGGGTTCCCCCTACGAGCAGTACTTC
CDR3: CASSFRGSPYEQYF

length: 15
size: NA
J: TRBJ1-1
V: TRBV10-1
D: NA
DNA: TGCGCCAGCAGTGAGTTTCGGGGGAAGAGCACTGAAGCTTTCTTT
CDR3: CASSEFRGKSTEAFF